These 5 T cell receptor beta chains were all obtained from the same sample, sequenced in a study of ipilimumab plus nivolumab after autologous stem cell transplantation. Sequencing used immunoSEQ multiplex PCR; TCRdb keeps in-frame clones, though not all of them. Of about 16,000 clones listed, approximately 81% are singletons. The sequenced sample was PBMCs, obtained in a trial of ipilimumab plus nivolumab as post-transplant consolidation. The receptors shown here come from a male donor with diffuse large B-cell lymphoma.

The genes are TRBV19 and TRBJ1-5; 9 bases fit TRBD1. CDR3 length: 15 amino acids. After removal of 7 bases from V and 3 bases from J, the junction contained 7 bases not matched to a gene. The germline gives CDR1 LNHDA, CDR2 SQIVND (reference sequence). CDR3 nucleotide sequence: TGTGCCAGTAAAGATGGGACAGGGTACAATCAGCCCCAGCATTTT. Amino acid sequence: CASKDGTGYNQPQHF.

This chain connects TRBV27 to TRBJ2-5, with 10 bases that match TRBD1. The CDR3 runs 16 residues. V trimming: 6 bases; J trimming: 2 bases; junction bases outside the gene matches: 9. The germline CDR1 and CDR2 sequences are MNHEY and SMNVEV (reference sequence). The CDR3 sequence: CASRSKRTGGQETQYF. In DNA, the CDR3 is TGTGCCAGCAGGTCTAAAAGGACAGGGGGACAAGAGACCCAGTACTTC.

The chain uses TRBV6-1 and TRBJ2-7; TRBD1 agrees at 11 bases. The CDR3 totals 13 residues. V lost 8 bases, J lost 4 bases, and 4 bases stayed unmatched. Germline CDR1 reads MNHNS; CDR2 reads SASEGT. The CDR3 region has the DNA TGTGCCAGCGCCGGGACAGGGGGTTACGAGCAGTACTTC. It encodes CASAGTGGYEQYF.

The chain employs TRBV6-5 and TRBJ2-7, with TRBD1 identical over 8 bases. The ends lost 8 bases at V and 5 bases at J; junction bases unmatched: 8. The germline CDR1 and CDR2 sequences are MNHEY and SVGAGI. The CDR3 contains 13 residues. The CDR3 is CASSLGQVDEQYF. In nucleotides, the CDR3 is TGTGCCAGCTCTCTGGGACAGGTGGACGAGCAGTACTTC.

This clone showed up just once. The chain employs TRBV5-1 and TRBJ2-2, with 8 bases that match TRBD2. CDR3 length equals 16 residues. V gave up 5 bases and J gave up 6 bases; unmatched junction bases: 12. Germline V gene data show CDR1 as SGHRS and CDR2 as YFSETQ. The CDR3 sequence is CASRTSGGLGAGELFF. In DNA, the CDR3 is TGCGCCAGCAGGACAAGCGGGGGCCTCGGGGCCGGGGAGCTGTTTTTT.